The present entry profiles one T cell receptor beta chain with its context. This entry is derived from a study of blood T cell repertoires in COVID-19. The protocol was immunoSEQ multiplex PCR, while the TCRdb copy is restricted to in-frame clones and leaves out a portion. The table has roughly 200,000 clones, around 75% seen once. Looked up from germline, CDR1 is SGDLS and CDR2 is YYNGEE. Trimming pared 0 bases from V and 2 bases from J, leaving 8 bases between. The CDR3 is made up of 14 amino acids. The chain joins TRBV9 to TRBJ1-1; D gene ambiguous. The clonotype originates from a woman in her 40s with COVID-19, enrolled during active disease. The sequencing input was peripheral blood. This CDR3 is CASSVAQLNTEAFF. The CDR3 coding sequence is TGTGCCAGCAGCGTAGCTCAGTTAAACACTGAAGCTTTCTTT.